The 6 T cell receptor beta chains presented below share a single source sample, sequenced in a study of T cell clonality in common variable immunodeficiency. Clones were read by immunoSEQ multiplex PCR, and TCRdb kept only the in-frame ones, dropping some. The specimen has some 28,000 clones, none found just once. Material for sequencing was peripheral blood mononuclear cells. These receptors all come from a person between 18 and 70 years old in good health.

This clone was seen a few times. The sequenced fragment ends 3 residues before the CDR3 boundary, so the rest is inferred from the germline J gene. The rearrangement joins TRBV19 to TRBJ2-2; 7 bases are shared with TRBD1. In germline, CDR1 is LNHDA, CDR2 SQIVND (reference sequence). This CDR3 is 14 amino acids long. The part of the CDR3 DNA that was read is TGTGCCAGTAGTATCCGGGACAGAGATTCACCG. Translation: CASSIRDRDSP. The whole CDR3 reads CASSIRDRDSPLFF.

The sample holds a few counts of this clone. The read ends 3 residues before the CDR3 terminus; that terminus is restored from the germline J gene. V gene TRBV11-1 combines with J gene TRBJ2-5; 7 bases are shared with TRBD2. Germline CDR1 reads SGHAT; CDR2 reads FQDESV (reference sequence). The V and J ends lost 1 base and 5 bases, in that order; junction bases with no gene match: 7. The CDR3 is 15 amino acids. CDR3 amino acids: CASSLEGGALETQYF. CDR3 DNA (partial): TGTGCCAGCAGCTTAGAGGGAGGGGCGCTGGAGACC.

On this clone: The read is 3 residues too short to cover the CDR3 end, so that end is filled in from the germline J gene. The chain employs TRBV20-1 and TRBJ1-5; D may be TRBD1 (6 bases). The CDR3 is 18 amino acids. Germline V lookup: CDR1 DFQATT, CDR2 SNEGSKA (reference sequence). Between the trimmed V and J ends, which lost 0 bases and 7 bases, there was a span of 25 bases. The CDR3 DNA, read in part, is TGCAGTGCTAGAGATCCCAGGGGACAATCGGGCGCCGGACAGCCC. It codes for CSARDPRGQSGAGQP. The full CDR3 is CSARDPRGQSGAGQPQHF.

At least ten counts were recorded for this clone. The CDR3 end lies 3 residues beyond the end of the read and is filled in from the germline J gene. This chain uses TRBV7-2 with TRBJ1-6, with 10 bases fitting TRBD1. This CDR3 contains 14 residues. Germline V CDR1 and CDR2: SGHTA, FQGNSA. The ends lost 4 bases at V and 9 bases at J; junction bases unmatched: 3. CDR3 region: CASSYRDRGSPLHF. The DNA read from the CDR3 is TGTGCCAGCAGCTACCGGGACAGGGGTTCACCC.

Concerning this clone: The read terminates 3 residues before the CDR3 end, so the remaining end is supplied by the germline J gene. This chain joins TRBV7-9 and TRBJ2-1; 8 nucleotides line up with TRBD2. The CDR3 is 14 amino acids. Germline CDR1 SEHNR, CDR2 FQNEAQ (reference sequence). V was pared by 3 bases and J by 9 bases, with 7 bases of the junction left unmatched. CDR3 DNA, as far as it was read: TGTGCCAGCAGCTTGATAACGGGGGGGGGTGAG. This sequence encodes CASSLITGGGE. In full, the CDR3 is CASSLITGGGEQFF.

The sample holds many counts of this clone. The DNA ends 3 residues before the CDR3 does, and the rest of the CDR3 is filled in from the germline J gene. The V gene is TRBV7-2, the J gene TRBJ2-1; 10 bases fit TRBD2. The CDR3 has 15 amino acids. Germline assignment: CDR1 SGHTA and CDR2 FQGNSA. Trimming took 5 bases from V and 7 from J; bases not matched to a gene: 8. CDR3 DNA, as far as it was read: TGTGCCAGCAGCCGCAGCGGGGGGGCCGGAAATGAG. Its translation is CASSRSGGAGNE. The entire CDR3 sequence reads CASSRSGGAGNEQFF. The whole variable domain, filled in from reference TRBV7-2 and TRBJ2-1, reads GAGVSQSPSNKVTEKGKDVELRCDPISGHTALYWYRQSLGQGLEFLIYFQGNSAPDKSGLPSDRFSAERTGGSVSTLTIQRTQQEDSAVYLCASSRSGGAGNEQFFGPGTRLTVL.